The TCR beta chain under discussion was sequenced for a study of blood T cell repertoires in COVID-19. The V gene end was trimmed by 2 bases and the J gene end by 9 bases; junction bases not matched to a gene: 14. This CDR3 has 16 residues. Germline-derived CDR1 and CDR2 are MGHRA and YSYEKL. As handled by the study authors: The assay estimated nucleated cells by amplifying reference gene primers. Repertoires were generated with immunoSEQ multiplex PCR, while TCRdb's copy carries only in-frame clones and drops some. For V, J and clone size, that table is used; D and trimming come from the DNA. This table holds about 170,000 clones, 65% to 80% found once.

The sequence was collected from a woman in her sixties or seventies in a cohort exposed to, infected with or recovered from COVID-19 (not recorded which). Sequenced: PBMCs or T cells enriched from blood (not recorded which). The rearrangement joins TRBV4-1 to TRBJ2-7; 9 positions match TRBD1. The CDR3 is CASSQRPGQGLSGQYF. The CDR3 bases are TGCGCCAGCAGCCAACGGCCGGGACAGGGACTCTCCGGGCAGTACTTC.